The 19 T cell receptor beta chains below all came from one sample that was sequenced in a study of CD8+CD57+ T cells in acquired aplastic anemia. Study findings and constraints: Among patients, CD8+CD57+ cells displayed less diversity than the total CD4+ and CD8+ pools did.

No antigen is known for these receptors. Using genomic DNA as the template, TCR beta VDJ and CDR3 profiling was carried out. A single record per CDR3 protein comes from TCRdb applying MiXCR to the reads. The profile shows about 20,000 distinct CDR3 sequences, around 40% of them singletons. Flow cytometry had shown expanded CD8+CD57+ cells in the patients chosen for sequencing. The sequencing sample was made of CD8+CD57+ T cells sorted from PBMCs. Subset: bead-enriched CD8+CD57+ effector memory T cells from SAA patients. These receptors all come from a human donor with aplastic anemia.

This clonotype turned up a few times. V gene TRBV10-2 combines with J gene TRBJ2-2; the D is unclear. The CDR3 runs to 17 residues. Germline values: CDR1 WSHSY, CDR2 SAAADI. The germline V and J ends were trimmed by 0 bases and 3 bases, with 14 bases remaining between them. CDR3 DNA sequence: TGCGCCAGCAGTGAGTCGTTGTGGTTTGGGGACACCGGGGAGCTGTTTTTT. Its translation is CASSESLWFGDTGELFF.

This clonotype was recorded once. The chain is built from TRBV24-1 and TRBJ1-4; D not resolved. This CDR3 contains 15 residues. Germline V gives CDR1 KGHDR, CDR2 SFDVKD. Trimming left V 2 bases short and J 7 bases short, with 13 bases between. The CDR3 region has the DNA TGTGCCACCAGTGATTCGGAGGGCCCCGGTGAAAAACTGTTTTTT. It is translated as CATSDSEGPGEKLFF.

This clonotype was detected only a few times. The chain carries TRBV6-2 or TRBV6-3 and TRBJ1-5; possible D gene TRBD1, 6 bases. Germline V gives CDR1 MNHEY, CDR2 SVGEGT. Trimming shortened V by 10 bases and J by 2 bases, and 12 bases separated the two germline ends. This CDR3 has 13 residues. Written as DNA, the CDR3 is TGTGCCACCCAGGGGCGGCGCAATCAGCCCCAGCATTTT. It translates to CATQGRRNQPQHF.

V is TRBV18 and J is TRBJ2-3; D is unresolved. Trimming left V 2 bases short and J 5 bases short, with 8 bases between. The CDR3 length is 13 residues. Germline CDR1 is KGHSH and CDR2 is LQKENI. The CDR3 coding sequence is TGTGCCAGCTCACCAGCAGGTGGAGATACGCAGTATTTT. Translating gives CASSPAGGDTQYF.

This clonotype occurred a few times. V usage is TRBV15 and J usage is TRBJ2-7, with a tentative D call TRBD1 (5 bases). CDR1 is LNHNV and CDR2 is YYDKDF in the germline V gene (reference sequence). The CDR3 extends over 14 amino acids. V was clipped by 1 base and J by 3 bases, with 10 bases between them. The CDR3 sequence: CATSRAGSGYEQYF. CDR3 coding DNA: TGTGCCACCAGCAGAGCAGGGTCGGGCTACGAGCAGTACTTC.

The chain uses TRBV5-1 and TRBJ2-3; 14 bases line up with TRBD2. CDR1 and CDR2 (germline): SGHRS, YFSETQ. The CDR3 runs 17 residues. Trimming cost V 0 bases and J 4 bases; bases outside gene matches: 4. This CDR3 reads CASSLGGLAGGSDTQYF. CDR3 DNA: TGCGCCAGCAGCTTGGGAGGACTAGCGGGGGGTTCAGATACGCAGTATTTT.

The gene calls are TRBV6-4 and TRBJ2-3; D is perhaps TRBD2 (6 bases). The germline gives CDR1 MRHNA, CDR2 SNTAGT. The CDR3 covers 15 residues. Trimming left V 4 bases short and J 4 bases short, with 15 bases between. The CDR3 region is CASSVRDSGADTQYF. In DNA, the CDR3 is TGTGCCAGCAGTGTCCGGGACTCTGGGGCAGATACGCAGTATTTT.

The CDR3 DNA reads as TGTGCCAGCAGGGACCAGGGGACTAACTATGGCTACACCATATATTTT. This translates into CASRDQGTNYGYTIYF. The chain combines TRBV6-1 with TRBJ1-3; D is possibly TRBD1 (6 bases). CDR3 length: 16 amino acids. CDR1 is MNHNS and CDR2 is SASEGT in the germline V gene. V lost 6 bases and J 8 bases, leaving 23 bases between the germline ends.

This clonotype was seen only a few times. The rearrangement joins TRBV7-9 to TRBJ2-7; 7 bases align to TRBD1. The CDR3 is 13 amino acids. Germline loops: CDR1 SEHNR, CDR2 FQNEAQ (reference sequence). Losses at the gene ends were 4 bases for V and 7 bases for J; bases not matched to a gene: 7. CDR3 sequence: CASSSTGVGEQYF. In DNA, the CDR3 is TGTGCCAGCAGCTCTACAGGGGTGGGTGAGCAGTACTTC.

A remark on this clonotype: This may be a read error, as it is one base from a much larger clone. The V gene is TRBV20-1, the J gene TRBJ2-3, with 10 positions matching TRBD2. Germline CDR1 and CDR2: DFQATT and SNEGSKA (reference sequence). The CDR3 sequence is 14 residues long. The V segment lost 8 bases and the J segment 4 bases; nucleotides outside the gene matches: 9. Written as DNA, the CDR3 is TGCAGTACCCACAGCGGGACTAGCGCAGATACGCAGTATTTT. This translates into CSTHSGTSADTQYF.

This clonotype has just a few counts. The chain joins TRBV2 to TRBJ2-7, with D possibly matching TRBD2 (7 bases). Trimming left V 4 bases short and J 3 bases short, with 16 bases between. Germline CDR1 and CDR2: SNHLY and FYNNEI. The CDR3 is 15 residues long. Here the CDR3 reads CASSVKGGGYYEQYF. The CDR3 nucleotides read TGTGCCAGCAGTGTGAAGGGCGGGGGCTACTACGAGCAGTACTTC.

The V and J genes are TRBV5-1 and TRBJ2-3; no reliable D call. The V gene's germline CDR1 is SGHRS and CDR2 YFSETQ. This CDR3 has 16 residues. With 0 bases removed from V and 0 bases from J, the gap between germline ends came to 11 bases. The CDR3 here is CASSLEGRSSTDTQYF. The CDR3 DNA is TGCGCCAGCAGCTTGGAGGGCAGATCTAGCACAGATACGCAGTATTTT.

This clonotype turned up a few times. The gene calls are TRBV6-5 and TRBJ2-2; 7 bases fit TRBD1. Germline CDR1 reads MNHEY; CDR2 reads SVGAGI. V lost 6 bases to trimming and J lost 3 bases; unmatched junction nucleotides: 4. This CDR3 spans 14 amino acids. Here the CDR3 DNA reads TGTGCCAGCAGCGGACAGGATTACACCGGGGAGCTGTTTTTT. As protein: CASSGQDYTGELFF.

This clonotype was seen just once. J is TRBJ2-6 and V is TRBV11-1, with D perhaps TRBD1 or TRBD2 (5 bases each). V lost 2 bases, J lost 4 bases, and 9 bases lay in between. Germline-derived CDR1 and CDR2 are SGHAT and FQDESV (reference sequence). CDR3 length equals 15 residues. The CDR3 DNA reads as TGTGCCAGCAGCTTACCGGGGACCGGGGCCAACGTCCTGACTTTC. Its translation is CASSLPGTGANVLTF. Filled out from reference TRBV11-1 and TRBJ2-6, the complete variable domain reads EAEVAQSPRYKITEKSQAVAFWCDPISGHATLYWYRQILGQGPELLVQFQDESVVDDSQLPKDRFSAERLKGVDSTLKIQPAELGDSAMYLCASSLPGTGANVLTFGAGSRLTVL.

The CDR3 region is CATSDLQTGYGYTF. The CDR3 nucleotides read TGTGCCACCAGTGATTTGCAGACGGGCTATGGCTACACCTTC. The chain links TRBV24-1 to TRBJ1-2; D is unresolved. V was trimmed by 0 bases and J by 4 bases, leaving 8 bases between them. CDR3 length: 14 amino acids. Germline-derived CDR1 and CDR2 are KGHDR and SFDVKD.

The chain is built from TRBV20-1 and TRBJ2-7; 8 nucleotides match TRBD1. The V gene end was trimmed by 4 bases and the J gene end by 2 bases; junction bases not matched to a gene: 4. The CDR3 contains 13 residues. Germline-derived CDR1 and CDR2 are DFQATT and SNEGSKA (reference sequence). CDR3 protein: CSATRTGTYEQYF. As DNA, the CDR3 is TGCAGTGCTACAAGGACAGGGACCTACGAGCAGTACTTC.

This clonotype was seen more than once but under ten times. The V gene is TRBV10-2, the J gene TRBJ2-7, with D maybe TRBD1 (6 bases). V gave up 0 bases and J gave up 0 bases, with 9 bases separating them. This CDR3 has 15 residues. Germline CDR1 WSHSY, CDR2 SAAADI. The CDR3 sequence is CASSESRGSSYEQYF. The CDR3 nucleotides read TGCGCCAGCAGTGAGTCGAGGGGGAGCTCCTACGAGCAGTACTTC.

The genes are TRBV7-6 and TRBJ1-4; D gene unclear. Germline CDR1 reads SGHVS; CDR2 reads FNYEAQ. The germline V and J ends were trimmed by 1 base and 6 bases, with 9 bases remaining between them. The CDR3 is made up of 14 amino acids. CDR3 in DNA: TGTGCCAGCAGCTTAGTAGGGCCAGATGAAAAACTGTTTTTT. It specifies CASSLVGPDEKLFF. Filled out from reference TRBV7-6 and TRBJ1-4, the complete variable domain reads GAGVSQSPRYKVTKRGQDVALRCDPISGHVSLYWYRQALGQGPEFLTYFNYEAQQDKSGLPNDRFSAERPEGSISTLTIQRTEQRDSAMYRCASSLVGPDEKLFFGSGTQLSVL.

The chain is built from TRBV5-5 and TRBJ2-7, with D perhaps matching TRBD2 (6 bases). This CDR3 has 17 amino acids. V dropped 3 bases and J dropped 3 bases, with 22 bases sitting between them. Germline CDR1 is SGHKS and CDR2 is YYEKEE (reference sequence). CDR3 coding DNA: TGTGCCAGCAGCTGGGGGACGATCCTACCGCGGGGCTACGAGCAGTACTTC. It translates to CASSWGTILPRGYEQYF.